This is a list of T cell receptor beta chains from one sample in a study of blood T cell repertoires in COVID-19. Assay used: immunoSEQ multiplex PCR; TCRdb lists only in-frame clones, some missing. The table includes hundreds of thousands of clones, around 90% detected once. Sequences were obtained from peripheral blood. Source of these receptors: a man between 18 and 29 years old with active or convalescent COVID-19. CDR3s include the opening cysteine and the closing phenylalanine or tryptophan. A D gene is named only where the DNA matches it firmly. Clone sizes are given selectively: once, few, many, or a class where the clone is expanded.

size,V,D,J,CDR3,DNA
-,TRBV2,TRBD1,TRBJ2-7,CASSEAPGQRFYEQYF,TGTGCCAGCAGTGAAGCCCCGGGACAGAGATTTTACGAGCAGTACTTC
few,TRBV10-1,-,TRBJ1-1,CASSDRENTEAFF,TGCGCCAGCAGTGACAGGGAGAACACTGAAGCTTTCTTT
once,TRBV3-1/TRBV3-2,TRBD2,TRBJ2-5,CASSLGLAGRMETQYF,TGTGCCAGCAGCCTGGGACTAGCGGGGCGTATGGAGACCCAGTACTTC
-,TRBV28,-,TRBJ2-1,CASSLSLAPTYNEQFF,TGTGCCAGCAGTTTATCCCTAGCGCCCACCTACAATGAGCAGTTCTTC
few,TRBV7-9,-,TRBJ2-5,CASTLMGQTQYF,TGTGCCAGCACCCTTATGGGGCAGACCCAGTACTTC
-,TRBV11-2,TRBD1,TRBJ2-7,CASSLETGDNEQYF,TGTGCCAGCAGCTTAGAAACAGGGGATAACGAGCAGTACTTC
-,TRBV4-1,TRBD2,TRBJ2-3,CASLGTSGRPSTDTQYF,TGCGCCAGCCTCGGGACTAGCGGGAGACCTAGCACAGATACGCAGTATTTT
-,TRBV5-1,-,TRBJ2-2,CASKPPPGAGELFF,TGCGCCAGCAAACCCCCTCCCGGGGCCGGGGAGCTGTTTTTT
-,TRBV6-1,-,TRBJ1-4,CASSDRLRTVRNEKLFF,TGTGCCAGCAGTGACCGGCTAAGGACAGTAAGGAATGAAAAACTGTTTTTT
once,TRBV5-1,TRBD2,TRBJ2-5,CASSTRTSGGSQETQYF,TGCGCCAGCAGCACCCGGACTAGCGGGGGGTCCCAAGAGACCCAGTACTTC
once,TRBV5-1,TRBD2,TRBJ2-1,CASSLVAGGPEQFF,TGCGCCAGCAGCTTGGTGGCGGGAGGCCCTGAGCAGTTCTTC
-,TRBV5-8,-,TRBJ2-2,CAIKTRRVGTGELFF,TGTGCCATCAAAACCCGGAGGGTTGGGACCGGGGAGCTGTTTTTT
-,TRBV29-1,TRBD1,TRBJ2-7,CSVEEGTESYEQYF,TGCAGCGTTGAAGAAGGGACAGAGTCCTACGAGCAGTACTTC
-,TRBV6-5,TRBD1,TRBJ2-5,CASSLGGTGVETQYF,TGTGCCAGCAGTTTAGGGGGGACAGGGGTAGAGACCCAGTACTTC
-,TRBV29-1,TRBD1,TRBJ2-2,CSVNNRGSVGELFF,TGCAGCGTTAACAACAGGGGATCCGTTGGGGAGCTGTTTTTT
once,TRBV13,TRBD1,TRBJ2-2,CASSFGQGAGELFF,TGTGCCAGCAGCTTCGGACAGGGGGCCGGGGAGCTGTTTTTT